This T cell receptor beta chain was sequenced for a study of T cells after yellow fever vaccination. The study's findings and limits: One caveat is that FACS-sorted repertoires could contain abundant clonotypes contaminating from the bulk population. Reappearance after the booster was seen for most primary-vaccination clones, at approximately 97% CD4 and roughly 90% CD8.

A note on this clonotype: Its antigen is unknown.

CDR1 and CDR2 (germline): SGHRS, YFSETQ. The CDR3 runs to 15 residues. V gave up 4 bases and J gave up 4 bases, with 17 bases separating them. Each CDR3 protein is one row after TCRdb ran MiXCR on the 5' RACE reads. The sample yields fewer than 450,000 distinct CDR3 sequences, 3% to 4.5% seen once. This receptor was obtained from a young man who received the YFV17D yellow fever vaccine. The specimen comprised PBMCs, sampled 5 days after the yellow fever booster vaccination. The chain couples TRBV5-1 to TRBJ2-5; the D gene could be TRBD1 or TRBD2 (5 bases each). The CDR3 here is CASSAGTRASETQYF. The CDR3, as DNA: TGCGCCAGCAGCGCCGGGACCCGCGCGTCAGAGACCCAGTACTTC.